This T cell receptor (beta chain) came from a study of cytomegalovirus exposure and HLA in healthy donors. Amplification used 60 Vbeta primers and 13 Jbeta primers. Produced via immunoSEQ multiplex PCR; TCRdb's table is partial and in-frame only. The top ten hold around 3% of the sample, which has some 65,000 clones, 60% to 80% seen once. J gave up 1 base and V 6 bases, and 16 bases lay outside the gene matches. Germline lookup yields CDR1 SQVTM and CDR2 ANQGSEA. CDR3 length: 17 residues. This clone has only a few counts. This receptor was obtained from a girl aged 5-17 years in good health and CMV-seropositive. Sequencing input: PBMCs. The gene calls are TRBV29-1 and TRBJ1-2, with 8 bases lining up with TRBD1. CDR3 sequence reads: CSVMSGLPGQVNYGYTF. CDR3 DNA sequence: TGCAGCGTCATGAGTGGGCTACCGGGACAGGTTAACTATGGCTACACCTTC. The entire variable domain, with the rest obtained from reference TRBV29-1 and TRBJ1-2, is as follows: SAVISQKPSRDICQRGTSLTIQCQVDSQVTMMFWYRQQPGQSLTLIATANQGSEATYESGFVIDKFPISRPNLTFSTLTVSNMSPEDSSIYLCSVMSGLPGQVNYGYTFGSGTRLTVV.